The rows below give T cell receptor beta chains drawn from one sample of a study of cytomegalovirus exposure and HLA in healthy donors. Produced via immunoSEQ multiplex PCR; TCRdb's table is partial and in-frame only. Of roughly 150,000 clones in the sample, around 77% were seen once. What was sequenced was PBMCs. The receptors were sampled from a man aged 25 to 45 in good health and CMV-seronegative. Each CDR3 is given with its conserved first and last residue. D genes are given only for firm matches. Only some rows state a clone size, as once, few, many or a class for expanded clones.

abundance | j_gene | d_gene | v_gene | CDR3aa | CDR3nt
NA | TRBJ2-2 | NA | TRBV7-9 | CASSLNAGAGELFF | TGTGCCAGCAGCTTAAATGCCGGGGCCGGGGAGCTGTTTTTT
few | TRBJ1-2 | NA | TRBV28 | CASSLKQNYGYTF | TGTGCCAGCAGTTTGAAGCAAAACTATGGCTACACCTTC
NA | TRBJ2-1 | NA | TRBV27 | CASRVGGNEQFF | TGTGCCAGCAGAGTTGGAGGCAATGAGCAGTTCTTC
NA | TRBJ1-4 | NA | TRBV7-9 | CASSLSPRATNEKLFF | TGTGCCAGCAGCTTATCTCCCCGGGCAACTAATGAAAAACTGTTTTTT
once | TRBJ1-1 | NA | TRBV2 | CASSEGGPNTEAFF | TGTGCCAGCAGTGAAGGGGGGCCCAACACTGAAGCTTTCTTT
NA | TRBJ2-1 | TRBD2 | TRBV6-6 | CASSYVAGEVNEQFF | TGTGCCAGCAGTTACGTAGCGGGAGAAGTAAATGAGCAGTTCTTC
NA | TRBJ2-7 | TRBD1 | TRBV7-9 | CASSLSDRGREQYF | TGTGCCAGCAGCTTATCGGACAGGGGGCGAGAGCAGTACTTC
NA | TRBJ2-7 | TRBD2 | TRBV7-6 | CASSSRLAGDYEQYF | TGTGCCAGCAGCTCCCGACTAGCGGGAGACTACGAGCAGTACTTC
NA | TRBJ1-1 | TRBD1 | TRBV6-1 | CASSTTDRGNTEAFF | TGTGCCAGCAGTACAACGGACAGGGGGAACACTGAAGCTTTCTTT
NA | TRBJ2-7 | TRBD2 | TRBV6-5 | CASSPLGLAGDEQYF | TGTGCCAGCAGTCCGTTGGGACTAGCGGGAGACGAGCAGTACTTC
NA | TRBJ2-1 | TRBD1 | TRBV10-1 | CASSAGGRSYNEQFF | TGCGCCAGCAGCGCAGGGGGTAGGTCCTACAATGAGCAGTTCTTC
NA | TRBJ2-7 | NA | TRBV19 | CASSISSATYEQYF | TGTGCCAGTAGTATCTCTAGCGCCACCTACGAGCAGTACTTC
NA | TRBJ2-1 | TRBD1 | TRBV13 | CASSRRTGGFSASLTRNEQFF | TGTGCCAGCAGCCGTCGGACAGGGGGCTTCAGTGCGTCTCTTACTCGCAATGAGCAGTTCTTC
NA | TRBJ2-7 | TRBD2 | TRBV9 | CASSASSGSVDEQYF | TGTGCCAGCAGCGCTTCTAGCGGGAGCGTCGACGAGCAGTACTTC